This T cell receptor (beta chain) stems from a study of T cells expressing NK-cell markers. The wider study: Among eight sequenced donors, seven carried HCMV seropositivity while one was seronegative.

TCR beta cDNA was made by 5'RACE template switching with UMIs. Reprocessing the 5' RACE reads, TCRdb reports a single entry for every CDR3 protein and omits DNA. The specimen's table records over 350,000 distinct CDR3 sequences. The V gene's germline CDR1 is SGDLS and CDR2 YYNGEE. CDR3 length equals 12 residues. This rearrangement joins TRBV9 to TRBJ2-4. The TCR originated in a woman in her forties or fifties in good health. What was sequenced was blood T cells: a sorted CD56 or NKG2C T cell subset, CD4+ or CD8+ T cells, or bulk PBMC T cells (not recorded which). The CDR3 loop is CASSKNENIQYF.